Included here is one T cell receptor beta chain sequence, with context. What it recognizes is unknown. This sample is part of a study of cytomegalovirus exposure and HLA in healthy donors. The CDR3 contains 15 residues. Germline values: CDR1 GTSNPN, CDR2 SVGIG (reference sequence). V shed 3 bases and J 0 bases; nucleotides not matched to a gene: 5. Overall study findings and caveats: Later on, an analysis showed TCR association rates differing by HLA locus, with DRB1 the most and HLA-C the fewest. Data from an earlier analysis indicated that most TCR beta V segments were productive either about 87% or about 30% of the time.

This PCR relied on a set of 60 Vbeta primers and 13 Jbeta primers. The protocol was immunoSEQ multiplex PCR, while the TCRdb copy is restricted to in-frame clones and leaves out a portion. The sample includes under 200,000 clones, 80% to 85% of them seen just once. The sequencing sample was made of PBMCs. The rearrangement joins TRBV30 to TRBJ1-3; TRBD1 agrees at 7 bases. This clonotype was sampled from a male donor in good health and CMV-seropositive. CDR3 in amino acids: CAWSRDSGSGNTIYF. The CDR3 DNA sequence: TGTGCCTGGAGCCGGGACAGTGGCTCTGGAAACACCATATATTTT.